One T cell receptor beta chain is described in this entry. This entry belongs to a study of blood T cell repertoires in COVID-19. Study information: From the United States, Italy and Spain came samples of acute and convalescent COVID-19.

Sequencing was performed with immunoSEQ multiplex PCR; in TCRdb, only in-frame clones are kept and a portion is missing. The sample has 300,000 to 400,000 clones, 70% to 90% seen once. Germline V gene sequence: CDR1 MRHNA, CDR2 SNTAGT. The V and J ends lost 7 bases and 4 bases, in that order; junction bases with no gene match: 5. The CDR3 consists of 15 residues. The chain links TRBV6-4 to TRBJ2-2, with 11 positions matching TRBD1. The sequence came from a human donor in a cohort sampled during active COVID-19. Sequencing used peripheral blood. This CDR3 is CASTDGTGGTGELFF. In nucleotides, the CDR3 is TGTGCCAGCACGGATGGGACAGGGGGCACCGGGGAGCTGTTTTTT.